A single sample gave rise to the 15 T cell receptor beta chains below, sequenced in a study of T-cell reconstitution after alpha-beta-depleted transplantation in children. It was with unique molecular identifiers that the TCRbeta library was prepared. TCRdb passed the PCR reads through MiXCR, listing each CDR3 protein once. The repertoire has a few hundred thousand distinct CDR3 sequences, around 21% of them found once; the top ten carry 3.5% to 4%. The sequenced sample was PBMCs from the stem cell graft donor, obtained from the stem cell graft. These receptors all come from a human donor who donated a stem cell graft to a child with acute myeloid leukemia.

In this sample, this clonotype turned up a few times. The chain couples TRBV6-5 to TRBJ2-6, with D unclear. The CDR3 sequence is 16 residues long. In germline, CDR1 is MNHEY, CDR2 SVGAGI. Trimming left V 0 bases short and J 1 base short, with 7 bases between. CDR3 DNA sequence: TGTGCCAGCAGTTACTCAGTAGGGTCTGGGGCCAACGTCCTGACTTTC. Translating gives CASSYSVGSGANVLTF.

This clonotype came up a few times. V usage is TRBV20-1 and J usage is TRBJ2-3, with TRBD2 matching over 11 bases. This CDR3 has 14 amino acids. CDR1 is DFQATT and CDR2 is SNEGSKA in the germline V gene (reference sequence). Trimming took 6 bases from V and 2 from J; bases not matched to a gene: 4. CDR3 sequence: CSAIAGGNTDTQYF. The CDR3 DNA is TGCAGTGCAATAGCGGGAGGGAACACAGATACGCAGTATTTT.

This clonotype has a count of ten or more. The chain has TRBV29-1 and TRBJ1-3; D unresolved. Trimming shortened V by 2 bases and J by 5 bases, and 7 bases separated the two germline ends. This CDR3 has 12 amino acids. Per the germline V gene, CDR1 is SQVTM and CDR2 is ANQGSEA. The CDR3 nucleotides are TGCAGCGTTGAATTCAAACGAAACACCATATATTTT. The encoded protein is CSVEFKRNTIYF. The full variable domain, completed using reference TRBV29-1 and TRBJ1-3, is SAVISQKPSRDICQRGTSLTIQCQVDSQVTMMFWYRQQPGQSLTLIATANQGSEATYESGFVIDKFPISRPNLTFSTLTVSNMSPEDSSIYLCSVEFKRNTIYFGEGSWLTVV.

This clonotype was picked up many times. This chain connects TRBV20-1 to TRBJ2-1; D may correspond to TRBD1 or TRBD2 (5 bases each). The CDR3 extends over 13 amino acids. Trimming cost V 3 bases and J 8 bases, with 14 bases left between them. Looked up from germline, CDR1 is DFQATT and CDR2 is SNEGSKA (reference sequence). The DNA of the CDR3 is TGCAGTGCTAGCCCCGGGGCAGCCCATGAGCAGTTCTTC. Translated: CSASPGAAHEQFF.

CDR3 sequence: CASTRQGLQPQHF. CDR3 DNA sequence: TGTGCCAGCACCCGACAGGGACTTCAGCCCCAGCATTTT. The rearrangement links TRBV12-3 or TRBV12-4 to TRBJ1-5; 7 bases fit TRBD1. With V trimmed by 7 bases and J by 6 bases, 6 bases remained unmatched. The CDR3 covers 13 residues.

The genes are TRBV20-1 and TRBJ1-2, with D unclear. V was trimmed by 6 bases and J by 2 bases, leaving 13 bases between them. Germline V gene data show CDR1 as DFQATT and CDR2 as SNEGSKA (reference sequence). CDR3 length equals 13 residues. The CDR3 reads CSARGQRNYGYTF. The CDR3 coding sequence is TGCAGTGCCCGTGGGCAGAGGAACTATGGCTACACCTTC.

This clonotype was counted ten times or more. This chain joins TRBV20-1 and TRBJ2-2; 8 nucleotides match TRBD2. The CDR3 loop spans 14 amino acids. The ends lost 5 bases at V and 1 base at J; junction bases unmatched: 3. Germline V lookup: CDR1 DFQATT, CDR2 SNEGSKA (reference sequence). CDR3: CSAHGRGNTGELFF. CDR3 nucleotides: TGCAGTGCTCACGGGAGGGGGAACACCGGGGAGCTGTTTTTT.

There are many counts of this clonotype. The gene calls are TRBV20-1 and TRBJ2-1, with D unresolved. CDR3 size: 13 residues. The V and J ends lost 1 base and 6 bases respectively, with 10 bases between them. The germline CDR1 and CDR2 sequences are DFQATT and SNEGSKA (reference sequence). CDR3: CSARGTWSNEQFF. Written as DNA, the CDR3 is TGCAGTGCTAGAGGTACCTGGAGCAATGAGCAGTTCTTC.

The chain combines TRBV18 with TRBJ2-1, with 7 bases lining up with TRBD2. The CDR3 length is 20 residues. Looked up from germline, CDR1 is KGHSH and CDR2 is LQKENI. The junction had 25 bases not matched to a gene; V was cut back by 5 bases and J by 6 bases. DNA of the CDR3: TGTGCCAGCTCATCCCGCGGGGCGGGGACTAACAACGTGGGGCCCAATGAGCAGTTCTTC. This codes for CASSSRGAGTNNVGPNEQFF.

The rearrangement uses TRBV3-1 and TRBJ2-5, with D uncertain. Germline V CDR1 and CDR2: LGHDT, YNNKEL (reference sequence). Trimming shortened V by 4 bases and J by 7 bases, and 16 bases separated the two germline ends. The CDR3 spans 14 residues. In nucleotides, the CDR3 is TGTGCCAGCAGCCCGAGACCCCAAAGAGGGACCCAGTACTTC. Amino acids: CASSPRPQRGTQYF.

This chain connects TRBV24-1 to TRBJ1-5, with D unclear. The CDR3 is made up of 18 amino acids. Germline CDR1 reads KGHDR; CDR2 reads SFDVKD. V gave up 2 bases and J gave up 2 bases, with 18 bases separating them. The CDR3 sequence is CATSDSHSAGRRNQPQHF. The DNA for the CDR3 is TGTGCCACCAGTGATTCACACTCTGCGGGCCGGCGCAATCAGCCCCAGCATTTT.

CDR3 DNA: TGTGCCAGCAGCTTAGGCTCCAGTGTAGATACGCAGTATTTT. The encoded protein is CASSLGSSVDTQYF. The V and J genes are TRBV7-2 and TRBJ2-3, with D hard to call. The germline V gene has CDR1 SGHTA and CDR2 FQGNSA. V shed 1 base and J shed 5 bases, with 10 bases lying between them. CDR3 size: 14 residues.

This clonotype has ten or more counts. The chain couples TRBV20-1 to TRBJ2-1; the match to TRBD2 covers 13 bases. CDR1 DFQATT and CDR2 SNEGSKA come from the germline V gene (reference sequence). The CDR3 has 14 amino acids. Trimming took 0 bases from V and 10 from J; bases not matched to a gene: 3. CDR3: CSARETGLAGEQFF. For the CDR3, the DNA is TGCAGTGCTAGAGAGACGGGACTAGCGGGAGAGCAGTTCTTC.

The chain carries TRBV28 and TRBJ2-3; possibly TRBD1 or TRBD2 for D (5 bases each). V was shortened by 5 bases and J by 5 bases, with 23 bases between the two germline ends. The CDR3 covers 17 residues. Per the germline V gene, CDR1 is MDHEN and CDR2 is SYDVKM. Here the CDR3 DNA reads TGTGCCAGCAGTCTCCTGGGGAGCGGAGCAAGGGGAGATACGCAGTATTTT. It is translated as CASSLLGSGARGDTQYF.

The J gene is TRBJ2-2, the V gene TRBV29-1; 7 bases map to TRBD1. The V and J ends lost 4 bases and 4 bases, in that order; junction bases with no gene match: 6. The CDR3 is 14 residues long. CDR1 and CDR2 (germline): SQVTM, ANQGSEA. The CDR3 protein is CSVARGKGTGELFF. In DNA, the CDR3 is TGCAGCGTTGCCAGGGGGAAGGGCACCGGGGAGCTGTTTTTT.